This TCR beta chain was sequenced for a study of PD-L1 blockade in urothelial cancer. This table comes from immunoSEQ multiplex PCR, and its TCRdb copy is limited to in-frame clones, with some not included. The table lists around 130,000 clones, approximately 88% of them singletons. Per germline, CDR1 GTSNPN and CDR2 SVGIG (reference sequence). Trimming removed 5 bases at V and 5 bases at J, with 12 bases between. This CDR3 has 13 amino acids. Stated time point: pretreatment peripheral blood. The sequence derives from a middle-aged man with urothelial cancer. Sequencing was performed on PBMCs, taken around atezolizumab (anti-PD-L1) treatment. The gene calls are TRBV30 and TRBJ2-2; D is perhaps TRBD2 (5 bases). The CDR3 sequence: CAWLRVRTGELFF. In DNA, the CDR3 is TGTGCCTGGCTGAGGGTTAGGACCGGGGAGCTGTTTTTT.